A selection of T cell receptor beta chains follows, all from one sample in a study of blood T cell repertoires in COVID-19. Profiling relied on immunoSEQ multiplex PCR, and the TCRdb table lists in-frame clones only, not all of them. The sample lists about 480,000 clones; roughly 88% were seen once. Specimen: peripheral blood. The receptors shown here come from a woman aged 45 to 65 with COVID-19, enrolled during active disease. Each CDR3 is given with its conserved first and last residue. D genes are given only for firm matches. Clone size is stated in some rows and not others, as once, few, many or a class when expanded.

d_gene: TRBD1; len: 14; v_gene: TRBV28; j_gene: TRBJ1-1; abundance: NA; CDR3nt: TGTGCCAGCAGCCCGGACAGGGGTTCCGCTGAAGCTTTCTTT; CDR3aa: CASSPDRGSAEAFF
d_gene: TRBD2; len: 14; v_gene: TRBV11-3; j_gene: TRBJ2-3; abundance: NA; CDR3nt: TGTGCCAGCAGCTTATTAGCGGGGTGGCATACGCAGTATTTT; CDR3aa: CASSLLAGWHTQYF
d_gene: TRBD2; len: 15; v_gene: TRBV7-6; j_gene: TRBJ2-7; abundance: NA; CDR3nt: TGTGCCAGCAGCTATCGACTAGCGGATTTCCACGAGCAGTACTTC; CDR3aa: CASSYRLADFHEQYF
d_gene: NA; len: 14; v_gene: TRBV18; j_gene: TRBJ2-2; abundance: few; CDR3nt: TGTGCCAGCTCACCAGGATTAGGGGACGGGGAGCTGTTTTTT; CDR3aa: CASSPGLGDGELFF
d_gene: NA; len: 16; v_gene: TRBV6-1; j_gene: TRBJ1-4; abundance: NA; CDR3nt: TGTGCCAGCAGTGGGACCATCCGGGAGTCTAATGAAAAACTGTTTTTT; CDR3aa: CASSGTIRESNEKLFF
d_gene: NA; len: 12; v_gene: TRBV6-6; j_gene: TRBJ2-1; abundance: NA; CDR3nt: TGTGCCAGCACTATCGAAACCGCTGAGCAGTTCTTC; CDR3aa: CASTIETAEQFF
d_gene: NA; len: 12; v_gene: TRBV19; j_gene: TRBJ2-5; abundance: once; CDR3nt: TGTGCCAGTAGCGTACAGGCAGGGACCCAGTACTTC; CDR3aa: CASSVQAGTQYF
d_gene: NA; len: 14; v_gene: TRBV5-6; j_gene: TRBJ2-3; abundance: NA; CDR3nt: TGTGCCAGCAGCTTTGGGGGACTCACAGATACGCAGTATTTT; CDR3aa: CASSFGGLTDTQYF
d_gene: TRBD2; len: 16; v_gene: TRBV6-4; j_gene: TRBJ2-1; abundance: NA; CDR3nt: TGTGCCAGCAGTGACAGCGGGGGGAACTCCTACAATGAGCAGTTCTTC; CDR3aa: CASSDSGGNSYNEQFF
d_gene: TRBD2; len: 15; v_gene: TRBV13; j_gene: TRBJ2-1; abundance: NA; CDR3nt: TGTGCCAGCAGCCTTGGACTAGCGGGGAACAATGAGCAGTTCTTC; CDR3aa: CASSLGLAGNNEQFF
d_gene: NA; len: 16; v_gene: TRBV27; j_gene: TRBJ1-2; abundance: NA; CDR3nt: TGTGCCAGCAGTTCCCACAGTACTAGGGGGTTCAATGGCTACACCTTC; CDR3aa: CASSSHSTRGFNGYTF